This T cell receptor beta chain was sequenced during a study of blood T cells in healthy people across ages. CDR3 length: 14 residues. The V segment lost 6 bases and the J segment 1 base; nucleotides outside the gene matches: 4. From germline, CDR1 is SNHLY and CDR2 FYNNEI. This clonotype was picked up a small number of times. A second PCR of 7 to 11 cycles used a sample-barcoded 5' primer and a J-beta primer mix. Sequencing yielded, for each sample, at least 3 million paired-end reads carrying CDR3. Each CDR3 protein is one row after TCRdb ran MiXCR on the 5' RACE reads. The table records roughly 2 million distinct CDR3 sequences, less than 50% of them present only once. Donors ranged from about 6 to 95 years old and were healthy Caucasians in Russia.

This TCR came from a woman between 35 and 50 years old in good health. The gene calls are TRBV2 and TRBJ1-1; 8 bases map to TRBD1. The sequenced sample was blood. The CDR3 is CASRAGQANTEAFF. The CDR3 nucleotides read TGTGCCAGCAGGGCGGGACAGGCGAACACTGAAGCTTTCTTT.